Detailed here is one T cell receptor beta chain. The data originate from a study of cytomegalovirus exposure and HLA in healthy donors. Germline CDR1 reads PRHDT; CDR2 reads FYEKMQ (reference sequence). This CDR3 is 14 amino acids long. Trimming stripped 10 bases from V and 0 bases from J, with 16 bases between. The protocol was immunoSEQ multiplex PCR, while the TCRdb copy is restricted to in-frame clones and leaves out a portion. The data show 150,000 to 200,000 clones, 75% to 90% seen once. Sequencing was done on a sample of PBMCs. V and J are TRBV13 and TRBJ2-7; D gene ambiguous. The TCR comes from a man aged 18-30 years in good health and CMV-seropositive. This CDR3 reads CATTALEASYEQYF. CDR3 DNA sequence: TGTGCCACCACGGCATTAGAGGCCTCCTACGAGCAGTACTTC.